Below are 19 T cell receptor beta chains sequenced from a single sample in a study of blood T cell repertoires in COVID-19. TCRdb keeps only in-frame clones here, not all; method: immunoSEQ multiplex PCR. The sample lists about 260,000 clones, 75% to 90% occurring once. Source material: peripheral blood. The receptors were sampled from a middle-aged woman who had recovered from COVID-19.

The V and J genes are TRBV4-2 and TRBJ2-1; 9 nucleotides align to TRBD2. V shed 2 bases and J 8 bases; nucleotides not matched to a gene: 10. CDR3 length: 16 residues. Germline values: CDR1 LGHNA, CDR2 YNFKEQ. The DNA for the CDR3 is TGTGCCAGCAGCCAATCCTCGGGACTAGCTGTCGATGAGCAGTTCTTC. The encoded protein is CASSQSSGLAVDEQFF.

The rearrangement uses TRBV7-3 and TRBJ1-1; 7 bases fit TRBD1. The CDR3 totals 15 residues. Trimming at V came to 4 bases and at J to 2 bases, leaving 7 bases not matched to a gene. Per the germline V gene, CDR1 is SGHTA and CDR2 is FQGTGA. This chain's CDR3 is CASSSSGGVNTEAFF. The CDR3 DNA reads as TGTGCCAGCAGCTCGTCAGGGGGAGTTAACACTGAAGCTTTCTTT.

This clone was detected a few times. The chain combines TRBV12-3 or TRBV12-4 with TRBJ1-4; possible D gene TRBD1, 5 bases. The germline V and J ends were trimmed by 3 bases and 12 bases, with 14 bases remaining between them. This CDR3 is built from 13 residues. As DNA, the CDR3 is TGTGCCAGCAGTTTTAGCGGCGGGACGGAACTGTTTTTT. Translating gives CASSFSGGTELFF.

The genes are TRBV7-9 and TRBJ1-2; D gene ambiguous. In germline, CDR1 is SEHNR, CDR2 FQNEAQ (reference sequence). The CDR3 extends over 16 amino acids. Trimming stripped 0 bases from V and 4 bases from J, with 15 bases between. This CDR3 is CASSLADGVYSYGYTF. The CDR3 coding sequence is TGTGCCAGCAGCTTAGCGGACGGGGTGTATAGCTATGGCTACACCTTC.

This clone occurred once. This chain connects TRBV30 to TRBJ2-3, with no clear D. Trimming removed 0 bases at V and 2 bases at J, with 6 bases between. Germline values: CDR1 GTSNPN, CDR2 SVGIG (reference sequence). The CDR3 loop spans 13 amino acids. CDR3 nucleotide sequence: TGTGCCTGGAGTGTATGGCCCACAGATACGCAGTATTTT. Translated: CAWSVWPTDTQYF.

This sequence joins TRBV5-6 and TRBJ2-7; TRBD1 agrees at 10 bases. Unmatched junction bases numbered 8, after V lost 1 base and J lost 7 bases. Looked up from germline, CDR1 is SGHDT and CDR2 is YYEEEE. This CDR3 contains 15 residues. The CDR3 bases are TGTGCCAGCAGCTTGCTAGGGACAGGGGCACGGGAGCAGTACTTC. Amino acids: CASSLLGTGAREQYF.

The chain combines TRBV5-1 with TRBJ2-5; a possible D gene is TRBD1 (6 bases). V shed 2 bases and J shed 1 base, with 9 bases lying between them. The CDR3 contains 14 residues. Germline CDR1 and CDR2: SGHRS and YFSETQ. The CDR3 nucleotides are TGCGCCAGCAGCTTCGGACAGTCCCAAGAGACCCAGTACTTC. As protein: CASSFGQSQETQYF.

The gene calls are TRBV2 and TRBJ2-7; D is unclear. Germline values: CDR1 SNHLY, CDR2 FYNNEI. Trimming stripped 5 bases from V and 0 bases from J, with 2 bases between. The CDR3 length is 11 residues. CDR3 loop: CASSYSYEQYF. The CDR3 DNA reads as TGTGCCAGCAGTTACTCCTACGAGCAGTACTTC.

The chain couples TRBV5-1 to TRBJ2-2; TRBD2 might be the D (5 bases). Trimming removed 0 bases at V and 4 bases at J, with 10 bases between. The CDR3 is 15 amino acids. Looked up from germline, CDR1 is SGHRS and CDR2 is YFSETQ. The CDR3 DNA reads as TGCGCCAGCAGCTTGGTCGTGGCGGGCACCGGGGAGCTGTTTTTT. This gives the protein CASSLVVAGTGELFF.

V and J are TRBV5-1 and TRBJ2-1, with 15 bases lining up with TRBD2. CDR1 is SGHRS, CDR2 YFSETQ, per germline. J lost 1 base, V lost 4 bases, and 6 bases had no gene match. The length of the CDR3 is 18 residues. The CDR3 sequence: CASSGQGTSGGSYNEQFF. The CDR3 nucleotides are TGCGCCAGCAGCGGACAAGGGACTAGCGGGGGGTCCTACAATGAGCAGTTCTTC.

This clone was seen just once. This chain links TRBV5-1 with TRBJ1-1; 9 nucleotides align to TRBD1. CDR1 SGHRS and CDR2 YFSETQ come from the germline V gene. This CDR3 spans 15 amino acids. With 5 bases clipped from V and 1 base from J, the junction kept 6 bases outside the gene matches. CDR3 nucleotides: TGCGCCAGCAGTTCACAGGGGGCAGGGAACACTGAAGCTTTCTTT. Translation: CASSSQGAGNTEAFF. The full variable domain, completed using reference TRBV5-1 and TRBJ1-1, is KAGVTQTPRYLIKTRGQQVTLSCSPISGHRSVSWYQQTPGQGLQFLFEYFSETQRNKGNFPGRFSGRQFSNSRSEMNVSTLELGDSALYLCASSSQGAGNTEAFFGQGTRLTVV.

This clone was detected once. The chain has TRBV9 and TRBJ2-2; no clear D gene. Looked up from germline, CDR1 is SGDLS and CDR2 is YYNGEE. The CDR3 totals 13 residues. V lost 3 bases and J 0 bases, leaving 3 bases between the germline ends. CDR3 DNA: TGTGCCAGCAGCGCTACGAACACCGGGGAGCTGTTTTTT. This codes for CASSATNTGELFF. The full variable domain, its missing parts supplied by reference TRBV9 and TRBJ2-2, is DSGVTQTPKHLITATGQRVTLRCSPRSGDLSVYWYQQSLDQGLQFLIQYYNGEERAKGNILERFSAQQFPDLHSELNLSSLELGDSALYFCASSATNTGELFFGEGSRLTVL.

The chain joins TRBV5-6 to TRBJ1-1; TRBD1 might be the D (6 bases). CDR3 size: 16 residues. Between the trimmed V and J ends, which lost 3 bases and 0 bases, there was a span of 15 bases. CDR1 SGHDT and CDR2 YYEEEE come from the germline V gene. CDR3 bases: TGTGCCAGCAGCTCCCGATTACAGGGTCTGAACACTGAAGCTTTCTTT. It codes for CASSSRLQGLNTEAFF.

The CDR3, as DNA: TGCGCCAGCAGTGACAGGGGGACTGAAGCTTTCTTT. Translation: CASSDRGTEAFF. The chain joins TRBV10-1 to TRBJ1-1, with 7 bases fitting TRBD1. Germline loops: CDR1 WNHNN, CDR2 SYGVQD (reference sequence). The CDR3 runs 12 residues. The V gene end was trimmed by 3 bases and the J gene end by 5 bases; junction bases not matched to a gene: 0.

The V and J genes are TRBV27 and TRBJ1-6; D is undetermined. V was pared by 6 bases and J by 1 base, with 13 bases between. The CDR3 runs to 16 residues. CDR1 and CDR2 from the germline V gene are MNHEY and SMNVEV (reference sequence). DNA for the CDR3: TGTGCCAGCAGCCTTACACCACATTCCTATAATTCACCCCTCCACTTT. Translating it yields CASSLTPHSYNSPLHF.

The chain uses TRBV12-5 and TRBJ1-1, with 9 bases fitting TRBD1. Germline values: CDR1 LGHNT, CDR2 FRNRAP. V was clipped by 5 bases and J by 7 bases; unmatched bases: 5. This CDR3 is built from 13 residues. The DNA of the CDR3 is TGTGCTAGTGGTGGGGGACAGGGAGGTGAAGCTTTCTTT. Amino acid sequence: CASGGGQGGEAFF.

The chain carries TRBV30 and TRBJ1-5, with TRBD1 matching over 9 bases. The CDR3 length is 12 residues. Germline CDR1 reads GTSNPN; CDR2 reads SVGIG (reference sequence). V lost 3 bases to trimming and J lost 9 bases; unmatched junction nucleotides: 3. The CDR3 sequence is CAWRGQGGPQHF. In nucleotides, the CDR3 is TGTGCCTGGAGGGGACAGGGCGGGCCCCAGCATTTT.

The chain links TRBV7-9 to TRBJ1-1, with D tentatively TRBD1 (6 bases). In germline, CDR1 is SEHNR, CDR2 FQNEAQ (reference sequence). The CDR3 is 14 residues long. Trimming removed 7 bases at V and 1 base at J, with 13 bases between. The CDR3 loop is CASTPQGSNTEAFF. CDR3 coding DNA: TGTGCCAGCACTCCGCAGGGGTCGAACACTGAAGCTTTCTTT.

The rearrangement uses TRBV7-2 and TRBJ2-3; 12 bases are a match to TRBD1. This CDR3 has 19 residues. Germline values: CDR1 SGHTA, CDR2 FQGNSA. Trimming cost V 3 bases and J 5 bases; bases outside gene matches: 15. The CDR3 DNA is TGTGCCAGCAGCTTTTTTCCTTCAGGGACAGGGGGCCTACGAGATACGCAGTATTTT. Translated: CASSFFPSGTGGLRDTQYF.